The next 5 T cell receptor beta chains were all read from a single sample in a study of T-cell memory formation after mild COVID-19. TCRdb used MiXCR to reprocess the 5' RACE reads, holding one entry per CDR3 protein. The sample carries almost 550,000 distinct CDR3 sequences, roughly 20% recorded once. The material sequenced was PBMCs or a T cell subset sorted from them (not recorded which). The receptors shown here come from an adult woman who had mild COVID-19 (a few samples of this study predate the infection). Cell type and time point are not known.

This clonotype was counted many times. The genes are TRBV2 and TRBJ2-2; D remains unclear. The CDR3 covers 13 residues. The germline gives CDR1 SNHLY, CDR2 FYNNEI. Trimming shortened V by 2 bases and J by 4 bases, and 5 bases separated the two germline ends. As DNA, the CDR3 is TGTGCCAGCAGTGAATCCCCCACCGGGGAGCTGTTTTTT. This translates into CASSESPTGELFF.

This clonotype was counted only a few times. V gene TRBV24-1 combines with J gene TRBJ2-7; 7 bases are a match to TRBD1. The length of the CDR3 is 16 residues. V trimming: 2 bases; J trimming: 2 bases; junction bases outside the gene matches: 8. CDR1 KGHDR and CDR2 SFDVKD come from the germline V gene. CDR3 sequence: CATSDSGTELTYEQYF. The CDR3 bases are TGTGCCACCAGTGATTCCGGGACAGAGTTAACCTACGAGCAGTACTTC.

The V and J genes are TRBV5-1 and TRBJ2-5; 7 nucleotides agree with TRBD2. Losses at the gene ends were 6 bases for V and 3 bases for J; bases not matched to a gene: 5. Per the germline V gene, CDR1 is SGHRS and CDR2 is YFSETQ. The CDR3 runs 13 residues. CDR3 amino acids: CASTLGGEETQYF. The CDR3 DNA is TGCGCCAGCACTTTGGGGGGGGAAGAGACCCAGTACTTC.

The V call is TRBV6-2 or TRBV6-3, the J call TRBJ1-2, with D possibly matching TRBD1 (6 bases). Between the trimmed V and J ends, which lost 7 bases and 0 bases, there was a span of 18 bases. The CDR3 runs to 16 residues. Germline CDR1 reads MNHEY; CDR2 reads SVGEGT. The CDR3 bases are TGTGCCAGCACCCGCGGCAGGGGCGCCTCTAACTATGGCTACACCTTC. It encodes CASTRGRGASNYGYTF.

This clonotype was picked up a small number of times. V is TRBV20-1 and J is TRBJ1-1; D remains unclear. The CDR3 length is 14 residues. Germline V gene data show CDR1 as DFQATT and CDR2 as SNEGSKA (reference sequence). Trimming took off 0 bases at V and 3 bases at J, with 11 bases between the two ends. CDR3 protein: CSARDLPVDTEAFF. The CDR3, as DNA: TGCAGTGCTAGAGATCTCCCAGTGGACACTGAAGCTTTCTTT.